The 18 T cell receptor beta chains listed next were all sequenced from one sample in a study of blood T cell repertoires in COVID-19. TCRdb's copy holds only in-frame clones and misses some; the assay was immunoSEQ multiplex PCR. The repertoire holds roughly 430,000 clones, with over 75% as singletons. Sequences were obtained from PBMCs or T cells enriched from blood (not recorded which). These receptor sequences come from a woman aged 18-30 years who had been exposed to COVID-19.

In this sample, this clone turned up a few times. The chain carries TRBV4-3 and TRBJ1-2; D remains ambiguous. Per germline, CDR1 LGHNA and CDR2 YSLEER. The CDR3 totals 15 residues. V was pared by 1 base and J by 0 bases, with 9 bases between. The CDR3 loop reads CASSQAGQANYGYTF. The CDR3 bases are TGCGCCAGCAGCCAAGCTGGGCAGGCTAACTATGGCTACACCTTC.

V is TRBV14 and J is TRBJ1-4; D may be TRBD1 (6 bases). The germline V and J ends were trimmed by 2 bases and 3 bases, with 10 bases remaining between them. Per the germline V gene, CDR1 is SGHDN and CDR2 is FVKESK. The CDR3 is made up of 15 amino acids. The chain's CDR3 is CASSQYRDPNEKLFF. The DNA of the CDR3 is TGTGCCAGCAGCCAATACAGGGATCCTAATGAAAAACTGTTTTTT.

J is TRBJ1-5 and V is TRBV4-1, with D hard to call. The V end lost 2 bases, the J end lost 3 bases, and 5 bases lay between the germline ends. Germline V lookup: CDR1 MGHRA, CDR2 YSYEKL. The CDR3 totals 13 residues. The CDR3 here is CASSQWPNQPQHF. As DNA, the CDR3 is TGCGCCAGCAGCCAATGGCCCAATCAGCCCCAGCATTTT.

As DNA, the CDR3 is TGTGCCAGCAGCCTAAGTACAGGGAGCCTCAACTATGGCTACACCTTC. This translates into CASSLSTGSLNYGYTF. The chain recombines TRBV9 with TRBJ1-2; D might be TRBD1 (6 bases). The CDR3 sequence is 16 residues long. The germline CDR1 and CDR2 sequences are SGDLS and YYNGEE. The V end was cut by 4 bases, the J end by 2 bases, with 18 bases between.

The sample holds a few counts of this clone. The chain carries TRBV2 and TRBJ2-5; 9 nucleotides agree with TRBD2. CDR1 is SNHLY, CDR2 FYNNEI, per germline. V lost 5 bases, J lost 4 bases, and 8 bases stayed unmatched. This CDR3 is 15 amino acids long. CDR3 loop: CASSSLAGAAETQYF. In nucleotides, the CDR3 is TGTGCCAGCAGTTCCTTAGCGGGGGCCGCAGAGACCCAGTACTTC.

The chain links TRBV7-2 to TRBJ2-5, with D tentatively TRBD1 (6 bases). The ends were cut back, 3 bases at V and 7 bases at J, with 27 bases in the middle. The germline gives CDR1 SGHTA, CDR2 FQGNSA. This CDR3 spans 18 amino acids. CDR3 amino acids: CASSLSEGAGQGQGTQYF. DNA for the CDR3: TGTGCCAGCAGCTTGAGTGAGGGAGCTGGGCAGGGGCAGGGGACCCAGTACTTC. The full variable domain, rest sourced from reference TRBV7-2 and TRBJ2-5, is GAGVSQSPSNKVTEKGKDVELRCDPISGHTALYWYRQSLGQGLEFLIYFQGNSAPDKSGLPSDRFSAERTGGSVSTLTIQRTQQEDSAVYLCASSLSEGAGQGQGTQYFGPGTRLLVL.

This clone came up once. V and J are TRBV28 and TRBJ2-1, with 10 bases matching TRBD2. Germline V CDR1 and CDR2: MDHEN, SYDVKM. This CDR3 is 17 amino acids long. The V segment lost 1 base and the J segment 5 bases; nucleotides outside the gene matches: 8. The CDR3 here is CASSLSGSGRADNEQFF. CDR3 nucleotides: TGTGCCAGCAGTTTATCAGGGAGCGGGAGGGCGGACAATGAGCAGTTCTTC.

The genes are TRBV7-2 and TRBJ2-7; 12 bases align to TRBD1. V gave up 5 bases and J gave up 7 bases; unmatched junction bases: 9. This CDR3 is 15 amino acids long. Looked up from germline, CDR1 is SGHTA and CDR2 is FQGNSA. This chain's CDR3 is CASSPWDRGQGEQYF. The CDR3 DNA reads TGTGCCAGCAGCCCGTGGGACAGGGGGCAGGGGGAGCAGTACTTC.

This rearrangement joins TRBV21-1 to TRBJ2-2; TRBD2 reflects the table's D call only, with no check against the DNA. TRBV21-1 is annotated as a pseudogene. This CDR3 spans 15 amino acids. CDR3 residues: CASSKVRTSTGELFF. In nucleotides, the CDR3 is TGTGCCAGCAGCAAAGTAAGGACTTCCACCGGGGAGCTGTTTTTT.

The chain links TRBV12-3 or TRBV12-4 to TRBJ1-1, with a tentative D call TRBD1 (6 bases). The CDR3 covers 13 residues. The germline V and J ends were trimmed by 10 bases and 1 base, with 13 bases remaining between them. In DNA, the CDR3 is TGTGCCACCCAGGGGTTGAAGAACACTGAAGCTTTCTTT. It encodes CATQGLKNTEAFF.

The chain uses TRBV2 and TRBJ2-1; TRBD2 matches at 7 bases. Germline V gene data show CDR1 as SNHLY and CDR2 as FYNNEI. With 8 bases clipped from V and 8 bases from J, the junction kept 12 bases outside the gene matches. The CDR3 sequence is 14 residues long. The CDR3 bases are TGTGCCAGCTCTCTAGCGGCAATTCAGGATGAGCAGTTCTTC. Protein product: CASSLAAIQDEQFF.

For the CDR3, the DNA is TGTGCCAGCAACACGGGGATGACTGAAGCTTTCTTT. Protein: CASNTGMTEAFF. The rearrangement uses TRBV28 and TRBJ1-1; D unresolved. Germline V gene lookup returns CDR1 MDHEN and CDR2 SYDVKM. Trimming took 7 bases from V and 5 from J, leaving 11 bases between them. The CDR3 contains 12 residues.

The gene calls are TRBV7-9 and TRBJ1-1; TRBD1 is a possible D gene (6 bases). Trimming pared 5 bases from V and 2 bases from J, leaving 18 bases between. The CDR3 extends over 16 amino acids. Germline-derived CDR1 and CDR2 are SEHNR and FQNEAQ (reference sequence). The CDR3 reads CASSSLLGAGNTEAFF. In nucleotides, the CDR3 is TGTGCCAGCAGCAGCTTACTGGGGGCTGGCAACACTGAAGCTTTCTTT.

The chain employs TRBV18 and TRBJ2-5, with D unclear. The CDR3 contains 15 residues. Germline V CDR1 and CDR2: KGHSH, LQKENI. The germline V and J ends were trimmed by 3 bases and 4 bases, with 15 bases remaining between them. The CDR3 here is CASSPATSNGETQYF. CDR3 nucleotides: TGTGCCAGCTCACCGGCGACATCCAACGGAGAGACCCAGTACTTC.

The CDR3 is CATSGTGGWKAGELFF. Written as DNA, the CDR3 is TGTGCCACCAGCGGAACAGGGGGGTGGAAGGCCGGGGAGCTGTTTTTT. The V call is TRBV15, the J call TRBJ2-2; 8 bases are shared with TRBD1. Per germline, CDR1 LNHNV and CDR2 YYDKDF (reference sequence). This CDR3 comprises 16 residues. Unmatched junction bases numbered 11, after V lost 5 bases and J lost 6 bases.

The V and J genes are TRBV19 and TRBJ1-4, with TRBD1 identical over 10 bases. The CDR3 extends over 14 amino acids. From germline, CDR1 is LNHDA and CDR2 SQIVND (reference sequence). V lost 9 bases and J lost 5; bases outside the gene matches: 6. The CDR3 reads CASSRTGGNEKLFF. In DNA form, the CDR3 reads TGTGCCAGCTCACGGACAGGGGGGAATGAAAAACTGTTTTTT. The variable domain in full, completed from reference TRBV19 and TRBJ1-4, reads DGGITQSPKYLFRKEGQNVTLSCEQNLNHDAMYWYRQDPGQGLRLIYYSQIVNDFQKGDIAEGYSVSREKKESFPLTVTSAQKNPTAFYLCASSRTGGNEKLFFGSGTQLSVL.

The chain combines TRBV12-5 with TRBJ1-2, with 8 bases lining up with TRBD1. V was clipped by 10 bases and J by 3 bases; unmatched bases: 10. This CDR3 spans 14 amino acids. In germline, CDR1 is LGHNT, CDR2 FRNRAP. The CDR3 DNA reads as TGTGCTACTAGAAACAGGGGGAGGGACTATGGCTACACCTTC. Translation: CATRNRGRDYGYTF.

The gene calls are TRBV4-1 and TRBJ2-7, with TRBD2 identical over 10 bases. CDR1 and CDR2 from the germline V gene are MGHRA and YSYEKL. V shed 1 base, J shed 3 bases, and the junction held 9 bases outside the gene matches. This CDR3 region has 17 residues. The CDR3 DNA reads as TGCGCCAGCAGCCAAGCTGTAGCGGGGGGCATGCGCTACGAGCAGTACTTC. Its translation: CASSQAVAGGMRYEQYF.